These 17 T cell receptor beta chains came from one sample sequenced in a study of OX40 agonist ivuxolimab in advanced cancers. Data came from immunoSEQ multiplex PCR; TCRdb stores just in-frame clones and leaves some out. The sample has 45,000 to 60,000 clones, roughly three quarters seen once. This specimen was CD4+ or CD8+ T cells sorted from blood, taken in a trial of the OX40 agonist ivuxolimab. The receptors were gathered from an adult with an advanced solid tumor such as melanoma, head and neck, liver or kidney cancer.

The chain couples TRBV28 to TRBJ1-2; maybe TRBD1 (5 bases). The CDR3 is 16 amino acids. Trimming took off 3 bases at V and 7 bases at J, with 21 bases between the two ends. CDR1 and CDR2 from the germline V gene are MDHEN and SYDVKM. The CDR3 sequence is CASSFPGLSEGGGYTF. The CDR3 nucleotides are TGTGCCAGCAGTTTCCCGGGACTCTCGGAAGGCGGTGGCTACACCTTC.

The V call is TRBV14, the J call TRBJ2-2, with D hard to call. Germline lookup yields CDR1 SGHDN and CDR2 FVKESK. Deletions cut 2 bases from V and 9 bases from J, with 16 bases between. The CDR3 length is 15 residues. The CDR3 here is CASSQRLVGGRELFF. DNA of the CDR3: TGTGCCAGCAGCCAACGTCTAGTTGGTGGAAGGGAGCTGTTTTTT.

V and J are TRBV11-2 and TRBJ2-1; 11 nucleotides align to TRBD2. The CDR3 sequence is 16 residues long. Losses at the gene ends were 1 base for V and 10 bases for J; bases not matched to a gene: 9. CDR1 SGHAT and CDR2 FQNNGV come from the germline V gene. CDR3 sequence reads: CASSLAVAGGPREQFF. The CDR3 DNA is TGTGCCAGCAGCTTAGCTGTAGCGGGAGGGCCAAGAGAGCAGTTCTTC.

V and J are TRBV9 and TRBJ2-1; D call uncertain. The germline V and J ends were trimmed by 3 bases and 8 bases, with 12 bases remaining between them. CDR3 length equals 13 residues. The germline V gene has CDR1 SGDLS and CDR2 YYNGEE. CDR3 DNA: TGTGCCAGCAGCGCCCTGGTCGGGTATGAGCAGTTCTTC. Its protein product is CASSALVGYEQFF.

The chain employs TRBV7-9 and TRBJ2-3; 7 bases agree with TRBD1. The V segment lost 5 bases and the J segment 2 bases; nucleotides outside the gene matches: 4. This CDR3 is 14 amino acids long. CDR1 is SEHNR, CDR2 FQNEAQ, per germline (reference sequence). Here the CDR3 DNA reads TGTGCCAGCAGCCCGACAGGGTCCACAGATACGCAGTATTTT. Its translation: CASSPTGSTDTQYF.

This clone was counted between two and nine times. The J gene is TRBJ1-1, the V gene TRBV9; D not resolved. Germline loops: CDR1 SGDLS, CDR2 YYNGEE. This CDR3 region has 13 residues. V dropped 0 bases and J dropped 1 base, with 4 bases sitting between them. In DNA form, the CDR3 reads TGTGCCAGCAGCGTAGAACAGAACACTGAAGCTTTCTTT. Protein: CASSVEQNTEAFF.

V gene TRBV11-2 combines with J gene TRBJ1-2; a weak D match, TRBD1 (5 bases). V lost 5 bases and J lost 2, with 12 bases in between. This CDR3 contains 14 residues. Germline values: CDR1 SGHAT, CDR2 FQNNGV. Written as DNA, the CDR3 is TGTGCCAGCAGCCTAACAGGTTCCAACTATGGCTACACCTTC. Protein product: CASSLTGSNYGYTF.

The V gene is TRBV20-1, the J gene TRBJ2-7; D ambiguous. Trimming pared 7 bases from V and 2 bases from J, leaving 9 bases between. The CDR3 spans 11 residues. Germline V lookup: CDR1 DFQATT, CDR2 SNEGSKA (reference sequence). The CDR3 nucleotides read TGCAGTGTTGGAAGGGCCTACGAGCAGTACTTC. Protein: CSVGRAYEQYF.

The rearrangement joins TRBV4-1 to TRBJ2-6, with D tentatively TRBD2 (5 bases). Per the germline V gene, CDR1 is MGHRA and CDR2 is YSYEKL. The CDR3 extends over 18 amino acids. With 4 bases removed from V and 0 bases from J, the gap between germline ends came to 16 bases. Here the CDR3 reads CASSPKIGGLSGANVLTF. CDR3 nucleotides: TGCGCCAGCAGCCCCAAGATCGGTGGACTCTCTGGGGCCAACGTCCTGACTTTC.

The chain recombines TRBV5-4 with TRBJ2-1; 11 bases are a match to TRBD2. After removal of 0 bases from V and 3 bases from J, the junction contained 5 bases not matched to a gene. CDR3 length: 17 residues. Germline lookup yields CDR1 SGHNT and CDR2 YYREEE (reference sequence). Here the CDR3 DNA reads TGTGCCAGCAGCTTGGCAACTAGCGGGAGAGGCTACAATGAGCAGTTCTTC. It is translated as CASSLATSGRGYNEQFF. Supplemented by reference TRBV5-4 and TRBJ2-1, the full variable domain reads ETGVTQSPTHLIKTRGQQVTLRCSSQSGHNTVSWYQQALGQGPQFIFQYYREEENGRGNFPPRFSGLQFPNYSSELNVNALELDDSALYLCASSLATSGRGYNEQFFGPGTRLTVL.

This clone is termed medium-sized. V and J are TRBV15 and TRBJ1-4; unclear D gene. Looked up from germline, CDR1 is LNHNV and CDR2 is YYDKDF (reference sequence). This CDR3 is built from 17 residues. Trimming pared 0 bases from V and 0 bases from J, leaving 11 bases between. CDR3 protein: CATSRDRRSATNEKLFF. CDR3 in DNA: TGTGCCACCAGCAGAGATCGGAGGAGTGCAACTAATGAAAAACTGTTTTTT. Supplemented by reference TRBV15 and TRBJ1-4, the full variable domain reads DAMVIQNPRYQVTQFGKPVTLSCSQTLNHNVMYWYQQKSSQAPKLLFHYYDKDFNNEADTPDNFQSRRPNTSFCFLDIRSPGLGDTAMYLCATSRDRRSATNEKLFFGSGTQLSVL.

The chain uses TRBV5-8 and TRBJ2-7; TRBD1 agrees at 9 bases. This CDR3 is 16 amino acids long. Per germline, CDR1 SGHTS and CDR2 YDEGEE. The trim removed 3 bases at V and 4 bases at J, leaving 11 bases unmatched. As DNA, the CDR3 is TGTGCCAGCAGCTCAAGTCGGGACAGGGTTTTGTACGAGCAGTACTTC. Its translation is CASSSSRDRVLYEQYF.

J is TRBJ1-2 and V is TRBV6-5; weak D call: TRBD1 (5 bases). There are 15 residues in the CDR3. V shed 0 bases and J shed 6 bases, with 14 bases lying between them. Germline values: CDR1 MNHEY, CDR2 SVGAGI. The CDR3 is CASSYSMGGTNGYTF. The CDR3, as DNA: TGTGCCAGCAGTTACTCGATGGGGGGTACGAATGGCTACACCTTC.

Written as DNA, the CDR3 is TGTGCCAGCAGTCCCTGGGAGGGAGGCACGAACACTGAAGCTTTCTTT. This codes for CASSPWEGGTNTEAFF. This chain joins TRBV28 and TRBJ1-1; no reliable D call. The V gene's germline CDR1 is MDHEN and CDR2 SYDVKM. V was shortened by 5 bases and J by 1 base, with 17 bases between the two germline ends. The CDR3 consists of 16 residues.

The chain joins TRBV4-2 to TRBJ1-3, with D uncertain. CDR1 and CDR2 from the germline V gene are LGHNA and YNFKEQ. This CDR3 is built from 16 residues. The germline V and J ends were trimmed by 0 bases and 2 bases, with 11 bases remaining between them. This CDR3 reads CASSQEIRVPGNTIYF. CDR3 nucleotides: TGTGCCAGCAGCCAAGAAATTAGGGTGCCTGGAAACACCATATATTTT.

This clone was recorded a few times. The CDR3 DNA reads as TGTGCCAGCAGGACTGGTCTAGCGGGAGTGGATACGCAGTATTTT. Translating it yields CASRTGLAGVDTQYF. This sequence joins TRBV2 and TRBJ2-3; 10 bases fit TRBD2. Germline CDR1 is SNHLY and CDR2 is FYNNEI. The length of the CDR3 is 15 residues. The V gene end was trimmed by 6 bases and the J gene end by 6 bases; junction bases not matched to a gene: 9. Full variable domain (rest looked up from reference TRBV2 and TRBJ2-3): EPEVTQTPSHQVTQMGQEVILRCVPISNHLYFYWYRQILGQKVEFLVSFYNNEISEKSEIFDDQFSVERPDGSNFTLKIRSTKLEDSAMYFCASRTGLAGVDTQYFGPGTRLTVL.

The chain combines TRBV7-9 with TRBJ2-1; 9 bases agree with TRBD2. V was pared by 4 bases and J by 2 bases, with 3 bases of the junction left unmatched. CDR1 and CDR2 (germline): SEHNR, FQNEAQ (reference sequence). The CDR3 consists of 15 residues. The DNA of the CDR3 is TGTGCCAGCAGCTCGGGACTAGCCCCCTACAATGAGCAGTTCTTC. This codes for CASSSGLAPYNEQFF.